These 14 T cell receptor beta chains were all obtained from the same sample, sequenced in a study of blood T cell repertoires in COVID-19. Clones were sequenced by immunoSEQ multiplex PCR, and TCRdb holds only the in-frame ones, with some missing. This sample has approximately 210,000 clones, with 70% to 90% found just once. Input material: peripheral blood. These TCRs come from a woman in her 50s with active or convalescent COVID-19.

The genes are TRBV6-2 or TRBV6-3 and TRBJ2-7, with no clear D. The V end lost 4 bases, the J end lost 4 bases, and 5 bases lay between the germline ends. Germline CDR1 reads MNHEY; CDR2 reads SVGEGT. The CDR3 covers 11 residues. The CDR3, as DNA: TGTGCCAGCAGTTCTCAGTACGAGCAGTACGTC. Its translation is CASSSQYEQYV.

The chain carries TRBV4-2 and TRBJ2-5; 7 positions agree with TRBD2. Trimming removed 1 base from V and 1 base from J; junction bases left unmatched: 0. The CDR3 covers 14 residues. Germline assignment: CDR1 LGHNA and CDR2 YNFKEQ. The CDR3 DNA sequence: TGTGCCAGCAGCCAAGGGACTAGCCAAGAGACCCAGTACTTC. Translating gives CASSQGTSQETQYF.

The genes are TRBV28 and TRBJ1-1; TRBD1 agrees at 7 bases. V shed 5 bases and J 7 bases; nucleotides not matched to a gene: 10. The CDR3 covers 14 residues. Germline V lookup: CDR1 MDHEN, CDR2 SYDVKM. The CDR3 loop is CASSPPSGTVEAFF. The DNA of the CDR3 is TGTGCCAGCAGTCCCCCTAGCGGGACAGTTGAAGCTTTCTTT.

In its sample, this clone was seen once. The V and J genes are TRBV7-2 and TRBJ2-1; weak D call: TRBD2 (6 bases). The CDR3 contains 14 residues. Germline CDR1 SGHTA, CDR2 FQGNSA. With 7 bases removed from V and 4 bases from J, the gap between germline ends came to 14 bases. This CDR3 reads CASTAGKIYNEQFF. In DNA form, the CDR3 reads TGTGCCAGCACCGCGGGAAAGATTTACAATGAGCAGTTCTTC.

CDR3 bases: TGTGCCAGTGTACCGGGAGCTGGAAACACCATATATTTT. Amino acids: CASVPGAGNTIYF. V gene TRBV11-2 combines with J gene TRBJ1-3; no firm D call. This CDR3 spans 13 amino acids. Germline CDR1 SGHAT, CDR2 FQNNGV. V was clipped by 9 bases and J by 2 bases, with 11 bases between them.

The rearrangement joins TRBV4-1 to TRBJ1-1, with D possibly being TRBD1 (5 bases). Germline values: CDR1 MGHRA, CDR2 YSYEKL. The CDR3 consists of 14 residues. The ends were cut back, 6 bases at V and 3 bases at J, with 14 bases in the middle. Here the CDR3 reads CASRNVGRDTEAFF. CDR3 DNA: TGCGCCAGCAGGAACGTTGGCAGGGACACTGAAGCTTTCTTT.

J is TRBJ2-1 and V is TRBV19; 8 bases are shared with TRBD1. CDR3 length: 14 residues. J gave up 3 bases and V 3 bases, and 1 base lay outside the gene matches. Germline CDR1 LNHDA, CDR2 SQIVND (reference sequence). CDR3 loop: CASSMGTGYNEQFF. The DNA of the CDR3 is TGTGCCAGTAGTATGGGGACAGGCTACAATGAGCAGTTCTTC.

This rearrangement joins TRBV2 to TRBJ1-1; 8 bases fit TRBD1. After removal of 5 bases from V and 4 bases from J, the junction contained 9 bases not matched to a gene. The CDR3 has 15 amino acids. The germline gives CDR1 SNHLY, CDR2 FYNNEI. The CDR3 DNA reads TGTGCCAGCAGTAAACAGGGGGTTCGAGGCACTGAAGCTTTCTTT. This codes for CASSKQGVRGTEAFF.

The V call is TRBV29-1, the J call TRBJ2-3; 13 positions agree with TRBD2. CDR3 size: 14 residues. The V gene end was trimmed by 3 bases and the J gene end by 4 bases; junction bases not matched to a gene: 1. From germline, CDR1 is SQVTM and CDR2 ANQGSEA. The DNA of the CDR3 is TGCAGCGTTGACGGACTAGCGGGGGCAGATACGCAGTATTTT. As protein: CSVDGLAGADTQYF.

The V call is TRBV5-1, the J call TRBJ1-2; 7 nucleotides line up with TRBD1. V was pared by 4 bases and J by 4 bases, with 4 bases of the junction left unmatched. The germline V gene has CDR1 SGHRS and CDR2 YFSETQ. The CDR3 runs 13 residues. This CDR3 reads CASSPRDSYGYTF. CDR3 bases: TGCGCCAGCAGCCCCCGGGACAGCTATGGCTACACCTTC.

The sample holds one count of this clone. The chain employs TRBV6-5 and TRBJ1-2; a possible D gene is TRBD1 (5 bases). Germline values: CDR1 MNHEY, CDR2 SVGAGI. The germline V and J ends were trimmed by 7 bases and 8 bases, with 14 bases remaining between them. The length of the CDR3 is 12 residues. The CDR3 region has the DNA TGTGCCAGCACCAACCCGGGGGGAGGCTACACCTTC. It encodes CASTNPGGGYTF.

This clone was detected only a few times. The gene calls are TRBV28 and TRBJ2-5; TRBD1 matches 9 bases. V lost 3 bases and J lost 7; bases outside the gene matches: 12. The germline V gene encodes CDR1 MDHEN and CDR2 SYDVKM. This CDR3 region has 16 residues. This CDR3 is CASSFRRSQGAGTQYF. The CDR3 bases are TGTGCCAGCAGTTTTAGGAGGTCACAGGGGGCGGGGACCCAGTACTTC.

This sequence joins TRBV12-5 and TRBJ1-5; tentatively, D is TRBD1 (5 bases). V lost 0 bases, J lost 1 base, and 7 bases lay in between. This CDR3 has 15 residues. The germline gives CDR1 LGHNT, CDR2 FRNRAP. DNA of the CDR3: TGTGCTAGTGGTTTGGTACGGGGGAGCAATCAGCCCCAGCATTTT. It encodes CASGLVRGSNQPQHF.

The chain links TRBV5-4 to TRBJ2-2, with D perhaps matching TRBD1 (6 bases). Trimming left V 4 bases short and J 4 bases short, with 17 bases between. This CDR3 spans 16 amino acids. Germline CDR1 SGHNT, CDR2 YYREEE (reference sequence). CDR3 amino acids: CASSPPHRAVTGELFF. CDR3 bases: TGTGCCAGCAGCCCTCCCCACAGGGCAGTCACCGGGGAGCTGTTTTTT.